Sequencing of this TCR beta chain was carried out in a study of shared clonotypes between healthy human individuals. Once extracted for a subset, genomic DNA was divided evenly among several immunoSEQ plates. Replicate PCRs for unsorted PBMC used roughly 300 ng DNA (roughly 29,000 T cell genomes). The method was immunoSEQ multiplex PCR; TCRdb's version includes in-frame clones alone and lacks a portion of them. The sample includes roughly 500,000 clones, around 79% of them seen just once. Losses at the gene ends were 2 bases for V and 4 bases for J; bases not matched to a gene: 8. Germline lookup yields CDR1 SGDLS and CDR2 YYNGEE. The CDR3 is 15 amino acids. Those who donated, Caucasian adults without exception, all lived in Nashville, Tennessee. As to this clone: Its antigen remains unknown.

General study points: The sole specimen, blood, was sampled, and tissue repertoires likely differ.

The source is a woman aged 40 to 49 in good health. Some clones in this sample may be carry-over from other donors' samples. The chain has TRBV9 and TRBJ1-2; 7 bases line up with TRBD1. The sequenced sample consisted of PBMCs. The DNA of the CDR3 is TGTGCCAGCAGCGTCCGGGACAGACCTCTCTATGGCTACACCTTC. Its translation: CASSVRDRPLYGYTF.